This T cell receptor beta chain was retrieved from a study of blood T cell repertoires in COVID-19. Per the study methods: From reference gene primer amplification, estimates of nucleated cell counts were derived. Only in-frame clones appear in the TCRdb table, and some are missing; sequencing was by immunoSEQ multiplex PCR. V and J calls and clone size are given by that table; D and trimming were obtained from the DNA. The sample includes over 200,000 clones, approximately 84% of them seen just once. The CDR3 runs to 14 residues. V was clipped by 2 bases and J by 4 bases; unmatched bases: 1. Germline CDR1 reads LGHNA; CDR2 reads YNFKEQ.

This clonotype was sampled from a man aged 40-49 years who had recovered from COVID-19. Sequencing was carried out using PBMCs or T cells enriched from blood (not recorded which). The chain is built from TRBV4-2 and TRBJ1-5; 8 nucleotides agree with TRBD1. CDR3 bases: TGTGCCAGCAGCCAAAGACAGGGGAATCAGCCCCAGCATTTT. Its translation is CASSQRQGNQPQHF.